These T cell receptor beta chains were read from a single sample in a study of T cells in lung cancer brain metastases. Repertoires were generated with immunoSEQ multiplex PCR, while TCRdb's copy carries only in-frame clones and drops some. The table records approximately 4,400 clones, about 88% of them present only once. The sample consisted of tumor tissue from the primary lung tumor. These TCRs come from a woman aged 45-60 years with non-small cell lung cancer. Each CDR3 is given with its conserved first and last residue. Fields, in order: V gene, clone size, D gene, CDR3 protein. D genes are given only for firm matches. Some rows have no size entry. The others give once, few or many, or a class for an expanded clone.

>TRBV18|-|-
CASSPKETQYF
>TRBV20-1|-|-
CSATKNTEAFF
>TRBV7-8|-|TRBD2
CASSTSSGNLGGEQFF
>TRBV19|-|TRBD1
CASRGQRVNQPQHF
>TRBV10-3|-|TRBD2
CAISPTSGRGHEQYF
>TRBV5-1|-|-
CASTARGYNKQFF
>TRBV2|once|TRBD1
CAKTGGETNYGYTF
>TRBV5-1|-|TRBD2
CASSLTPGLAVYNEQFF
>TRBV5-8|-|-
CASSLTGNTGELFF
>TRBV30|-|-
CAWSVGASGTDTQYF
>TRBV6-6|-|-
CASSRGKSTTGELFF
>TRBV11-2|-|-
CASSLGETQYF
>TRBV5-1|-|-
CASSFKGDTGELFF
>TRBV5-1|-|-
CASSYIPGLMDTGELFF
>TRBV7-3|-|-
CASSPPGLYEQYF
>TRBV19|-|TRBD1
CASTPTGWTYNEQFF
>TRBV9|-|-
CASSPGGSNTEAFF
>TRBV28|-|TRBD1
CASSFPGQGGTEAFF
>TRBV11-2|-|-
CASSLVFEGLGGYTF
>TRBV7-9|-|-
CASSFRDGTNEKLFF
>TRBV28|-|TRBD1
CASSYDDRVDTEAFF
>TRBV29-1|-|-
CSVEARQNNEQFF
>TRBV30|-|-
CAWSTGPYEQYF
>TRBV6-6|-|TRBD2
CASSYSSRDYSYEQYF
>TRBV29-1|-|-
CSGGGTEAFF
>TRBV7-7|-|-
CASSPRPGETQYF
>TRBV11-3|-|-
CASSPRTIHEQYF
>TRBV27|-|-
CATRRGGSYNSPLHF
>TRBV7-9|-|-
CASSLVGNSYEQYF
>TRBV9|-|-
CASSGDGNYGYTF
>TRBV11-2|-|-
CASSLVLGSEQFF
>TRBV30|-|TRBD1
CAWGQGGYAEAFF
>TRBV7-9|-|TRBD1
CASSLLGQGAYEQYF
>TRBV9|-|-
CASSSSATDTQYF
>TRBV20-1|-|-
CSPGWGSGYTF
>TRBV9|-|TRBD2
CASTSGLGYNEQFF
>TRBV7-9|-|TRBD1
CASSRTGPTGELFF